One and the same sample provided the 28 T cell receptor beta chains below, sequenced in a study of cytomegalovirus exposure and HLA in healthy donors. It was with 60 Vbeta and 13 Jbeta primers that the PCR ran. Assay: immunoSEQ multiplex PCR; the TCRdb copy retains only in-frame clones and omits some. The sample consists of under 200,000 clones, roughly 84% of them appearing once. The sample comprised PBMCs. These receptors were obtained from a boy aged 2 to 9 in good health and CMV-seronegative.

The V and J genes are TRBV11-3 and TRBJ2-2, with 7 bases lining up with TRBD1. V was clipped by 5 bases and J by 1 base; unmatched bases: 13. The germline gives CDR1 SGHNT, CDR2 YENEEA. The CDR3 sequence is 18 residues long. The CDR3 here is CASSLGVGDSRNTGELFF. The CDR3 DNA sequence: TGTGCCAGCAGCCTGGGAGTCGGGGACAGCAGGAACACCGGGGAGCTGTTTTTT.

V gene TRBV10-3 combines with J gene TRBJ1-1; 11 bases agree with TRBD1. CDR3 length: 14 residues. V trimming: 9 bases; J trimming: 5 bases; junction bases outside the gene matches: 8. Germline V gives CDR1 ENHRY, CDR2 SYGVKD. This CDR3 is CAIPGQGGQTEAFF. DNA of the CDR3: TGTGCCATACCGGGACAGGGGGGACAAACTGAAGCTTTCTTT.

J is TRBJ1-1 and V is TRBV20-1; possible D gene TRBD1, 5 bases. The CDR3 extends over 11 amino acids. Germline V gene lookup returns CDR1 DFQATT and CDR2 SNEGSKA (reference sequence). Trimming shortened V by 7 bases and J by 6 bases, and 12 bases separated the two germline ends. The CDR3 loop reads CSVKGAAEAFF. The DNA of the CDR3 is TGCAGTGTTAAAGGGGCAGCTGAAGCTTTCTTT.

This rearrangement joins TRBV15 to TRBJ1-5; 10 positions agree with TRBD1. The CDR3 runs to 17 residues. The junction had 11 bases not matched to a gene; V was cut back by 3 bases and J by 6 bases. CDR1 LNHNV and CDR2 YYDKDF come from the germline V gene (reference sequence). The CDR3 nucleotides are TGTGCCACCAGCAGTTCGACAGGGGGCGAATATAGTCAGCCCCAGCATTTT. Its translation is CATSSSTGGEYSQPQHF.

CDR3 DNA: TGTGCCAGCAGGGGGACCGGGACAGGTCTCTACGAGCAGTACTTC. Translation: CASRGTGTGLYEQYF. The rearrangement uses TRBV6-1 and TRBJ2-7, with 8 bases lining up with TRBD1. CDR3 length: 15 residues. The ends lost 6 bases at V and 3 bases at J; junction bases unmatched: 10. Germline values: CDR1 MNHNS, CDR2 SASEGT.

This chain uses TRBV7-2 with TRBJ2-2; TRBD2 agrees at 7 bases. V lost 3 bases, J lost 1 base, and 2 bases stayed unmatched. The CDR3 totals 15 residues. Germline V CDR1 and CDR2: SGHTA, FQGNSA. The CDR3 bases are TGTGCCAGCAGCTTCACGGGAGGGAACACCGGGGAGCTGTTTTTT. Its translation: CASSFTGGNTGELFF.

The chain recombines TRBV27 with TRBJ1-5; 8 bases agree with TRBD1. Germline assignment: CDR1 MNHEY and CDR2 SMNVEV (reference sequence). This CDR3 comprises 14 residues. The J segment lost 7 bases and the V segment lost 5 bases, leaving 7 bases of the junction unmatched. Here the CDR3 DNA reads TGTGCCAGCAGTCCAGTGACAGGGGACCAGCCCCAGCATTTT. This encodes CASSPVTGDQPQHF.

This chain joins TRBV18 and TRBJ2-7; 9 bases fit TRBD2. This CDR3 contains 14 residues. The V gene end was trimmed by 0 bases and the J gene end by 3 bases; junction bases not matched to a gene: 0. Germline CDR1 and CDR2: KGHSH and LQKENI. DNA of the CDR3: TGTGCCAGCTCACCACCAGCGGGAGGCTACGAGCAGTACTTC. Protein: CASSPPAGGYEQYF.

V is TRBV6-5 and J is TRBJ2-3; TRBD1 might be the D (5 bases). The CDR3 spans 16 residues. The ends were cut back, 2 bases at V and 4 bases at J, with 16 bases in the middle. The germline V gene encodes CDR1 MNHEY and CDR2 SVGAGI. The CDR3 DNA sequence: TGTGCCAGCAGTTACGCCCCGAAGGGGCCCCCAGATACGCAGTATTTT. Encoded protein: CASSYAPKGPPDTQYF.

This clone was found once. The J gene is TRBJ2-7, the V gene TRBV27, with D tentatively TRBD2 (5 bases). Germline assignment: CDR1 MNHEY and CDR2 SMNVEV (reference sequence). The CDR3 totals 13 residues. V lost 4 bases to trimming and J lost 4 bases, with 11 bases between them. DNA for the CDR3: TGTGCCAGCAGTTCCACGTCGGGATACGAGCAGTACTTC. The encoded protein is CASSSTSGYEQYF.

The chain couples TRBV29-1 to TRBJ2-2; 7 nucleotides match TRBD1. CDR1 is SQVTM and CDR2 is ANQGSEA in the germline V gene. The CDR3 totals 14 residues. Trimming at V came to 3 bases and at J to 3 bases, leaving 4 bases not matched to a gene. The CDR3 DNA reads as TGCAGCGTTGAGGTACAGGGGTACACCGGGGAGCTGTTTTTT. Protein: CSVEVQGYTGELFF.

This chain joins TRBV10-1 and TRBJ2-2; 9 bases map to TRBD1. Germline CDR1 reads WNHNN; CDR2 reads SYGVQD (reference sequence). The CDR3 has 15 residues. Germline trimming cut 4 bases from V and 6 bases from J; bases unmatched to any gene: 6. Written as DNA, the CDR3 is TGCGCCAGCAGTGCGACAGGGGGATACGCCGGGGAGCTGTTTTTT. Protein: CASSATGGYAGELFF.

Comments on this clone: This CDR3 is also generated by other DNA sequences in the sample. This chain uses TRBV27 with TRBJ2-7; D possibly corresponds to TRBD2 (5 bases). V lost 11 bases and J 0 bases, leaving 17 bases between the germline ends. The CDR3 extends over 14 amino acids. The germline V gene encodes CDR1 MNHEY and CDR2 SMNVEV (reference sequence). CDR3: CACRRDRDSYEQYF. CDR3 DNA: TGTGCCTGTCGTCGGGATCGGGACTCCTACGAGCAGTACTTC.

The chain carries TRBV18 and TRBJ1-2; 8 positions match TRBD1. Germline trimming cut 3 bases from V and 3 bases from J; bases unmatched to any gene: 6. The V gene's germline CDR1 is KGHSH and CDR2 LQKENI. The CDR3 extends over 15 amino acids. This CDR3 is CASSPRQGLDYGYTF. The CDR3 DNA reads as TGTGCCAGCTCACCTAGACAGGGGTTGGACTATGGCTACACCTTC.

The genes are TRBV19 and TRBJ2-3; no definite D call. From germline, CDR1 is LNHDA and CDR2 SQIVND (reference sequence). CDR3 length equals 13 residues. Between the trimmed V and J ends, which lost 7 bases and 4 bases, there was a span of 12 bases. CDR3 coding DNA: TGTGCCAGTACCGACCTACGGGCAGATACGCAGTATTTT. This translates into CASTDLRADTQYF. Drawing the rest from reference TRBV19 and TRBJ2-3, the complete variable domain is DGGITQSPKYLFRKEGQNVTLSCEQNLNHDAMYWYRQDPGQGLRLIYYSQIVNDFQKGDIAEGYSVSREKKESFPLTVTSAQKNPTAFYLCASTDLRADTQYFGPGTRLTVL.

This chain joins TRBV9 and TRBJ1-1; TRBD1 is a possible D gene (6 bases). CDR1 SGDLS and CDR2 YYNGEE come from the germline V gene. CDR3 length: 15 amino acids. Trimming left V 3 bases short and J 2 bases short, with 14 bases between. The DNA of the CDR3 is TGTGCCAGCAGCGCTAGGGGGGGTCCAAACACTGAAGCTTTCTTT. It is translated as CASSARGGPNTEAFF.

CDR3 loop: CASSPLAGGRYNEQFF. The CDR3 DNA reads as TGTGCCAGCTCACCACTAGCGGGAGGACGGTACAATGAGCAGTTCTTC. The chain uses TRBV18 and TRBJ2-1; 10 nucleotides align to TRBD2. J gave up 4 bases and V 1 base, and 4 bases lay outside the gene matches. The CDR3 is made up of 16 amino acids. Looked up from germline, CDR1 is KGHSH and CDR2 is LQKENI.

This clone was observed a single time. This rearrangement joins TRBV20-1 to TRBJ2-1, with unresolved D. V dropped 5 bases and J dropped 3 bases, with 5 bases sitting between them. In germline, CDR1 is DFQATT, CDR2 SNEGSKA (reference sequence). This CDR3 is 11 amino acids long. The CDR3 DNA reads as TGCAGTGCTGGCAACTACAATGAGCAGTTCTTC. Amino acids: CSAGNYNEQFF.

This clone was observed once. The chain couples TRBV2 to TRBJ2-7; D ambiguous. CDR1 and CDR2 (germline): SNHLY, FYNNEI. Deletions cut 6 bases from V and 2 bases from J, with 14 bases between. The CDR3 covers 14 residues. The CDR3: CASSPATVTYEQYF. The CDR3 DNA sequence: TGTGCCAGCAGCCCCGCAACGGTCACCTACGAGCAGTACTTC. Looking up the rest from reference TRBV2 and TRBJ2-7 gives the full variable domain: EPEVTQTPSHQVTQMGQEVILRCVPISNHLYFYWYRQILGQKVEFLVSFYNNEISEKSEIFDDQFSVERPDGSNFTLKIRSTKLEDSAMYFCASSPATVTYEQYFGPGTRLTVT.

CDR3 nucleotide sequence: TGCGCCAGCAGCCAAATACAGGGACACGAGCAGTACTTC. It specifies CASSQIQGHEQYF. The chain recombines TRBV5-1 with TRBJ2-7; a possible D gene is TRBD1 (6 bases). The length of the CDR3 is 13 residues. In germline, CDR1 is SGHRS, CDR2 YFSETQ. Trimming took 4 bases from V and 5 from J, leaving 13 bases between them.

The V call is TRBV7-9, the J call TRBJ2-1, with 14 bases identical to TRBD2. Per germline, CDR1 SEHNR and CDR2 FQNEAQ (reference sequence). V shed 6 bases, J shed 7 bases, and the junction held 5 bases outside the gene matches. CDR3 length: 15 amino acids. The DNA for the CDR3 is TGTGCCAGCAGTGCGACTAGCGGGAGGGGGAATGAGCAGTTCTTC. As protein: CASSATSGRGNEQFF.

Written as DNA, the CDR3 is TGTGCCAGCAGCTCCGGGACTAGCGGGCTTTACAATGAGCAGTTCTTC. This encodes CASSSGTSGLYNEQFF. The chain employs TRBV7-9 and TRBJ2-1; 12 bases align to TRBD2. V shed 4 bases, J shed 4 bases, and the junction held 5 bases outside the gene matches. Germline-derived CDR1 and CDR2 are SEHNR and FQNEAQ (reference sequence). CDR3 length equals 16 residues. Using reference TRBV7-9 and TRBJ2-1 for the parts outside the CDR3, the full variable domain is DTGVSQNPRHKITKRGQNVTFRCDPISEHNRLYWYRQTLGQGPEFLTYFQNEAQLEKSRLLSDRFSAERPKGSFSTLEIQRTEQGDSAMYLCASSSGTSGLYNEQFFGPGTRLTVL.

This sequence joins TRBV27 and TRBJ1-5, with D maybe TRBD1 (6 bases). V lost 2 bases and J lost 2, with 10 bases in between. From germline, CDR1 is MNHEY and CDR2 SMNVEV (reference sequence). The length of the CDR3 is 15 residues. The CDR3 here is CASSLTAGGNQPQHF. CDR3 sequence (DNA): TGTGCCAGCAGTTTAACGGCAGGGGGCAATCAGCCCCAGCATTTT.

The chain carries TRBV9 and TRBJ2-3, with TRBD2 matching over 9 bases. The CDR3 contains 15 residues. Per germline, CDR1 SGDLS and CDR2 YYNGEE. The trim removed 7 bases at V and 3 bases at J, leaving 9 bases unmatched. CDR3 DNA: TGTGCCAGCGGATTAGCGGGAGAGCTTACAGATACGCAGTATTTT. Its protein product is CASGLAGELTDTQYF.

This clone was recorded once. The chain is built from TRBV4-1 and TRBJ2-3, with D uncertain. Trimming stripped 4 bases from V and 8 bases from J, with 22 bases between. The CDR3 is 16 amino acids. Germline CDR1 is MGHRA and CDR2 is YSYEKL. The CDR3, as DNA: TGCGCCAGCAGCCTTGTAGAACTACCTCTCCGTGGTACGCAGTATTTT. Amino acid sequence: CASSLVELPLRGTQYF.

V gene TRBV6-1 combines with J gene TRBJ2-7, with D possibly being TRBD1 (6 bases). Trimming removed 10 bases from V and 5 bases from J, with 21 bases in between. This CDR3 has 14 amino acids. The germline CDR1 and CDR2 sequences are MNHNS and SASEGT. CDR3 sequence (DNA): TGTGCCACCCAGAGGGGGACCCCTTATCACGAGCAGTACTTC. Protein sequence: CATQRGTPYHEQYF.

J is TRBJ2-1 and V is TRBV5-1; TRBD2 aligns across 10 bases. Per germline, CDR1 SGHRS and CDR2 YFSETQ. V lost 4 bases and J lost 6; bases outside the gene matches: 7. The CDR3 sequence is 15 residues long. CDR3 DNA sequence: TGCGCCAGCAGCCCCAGCGGGAGGGGAGGCAATGAGCAGTTCTTC. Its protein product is CASSPSGRGGNEQFF.

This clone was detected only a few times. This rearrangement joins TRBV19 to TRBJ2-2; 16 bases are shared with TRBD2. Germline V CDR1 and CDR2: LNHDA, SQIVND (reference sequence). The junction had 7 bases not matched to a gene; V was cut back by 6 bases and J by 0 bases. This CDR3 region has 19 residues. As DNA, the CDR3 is TGTGCCAGTAGCCAGGGACTAGCGGGAGGGCCCTCGAACACCGGGGAGCTGTTTTTT. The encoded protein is CASSQGLAGGPSNTGELFF.